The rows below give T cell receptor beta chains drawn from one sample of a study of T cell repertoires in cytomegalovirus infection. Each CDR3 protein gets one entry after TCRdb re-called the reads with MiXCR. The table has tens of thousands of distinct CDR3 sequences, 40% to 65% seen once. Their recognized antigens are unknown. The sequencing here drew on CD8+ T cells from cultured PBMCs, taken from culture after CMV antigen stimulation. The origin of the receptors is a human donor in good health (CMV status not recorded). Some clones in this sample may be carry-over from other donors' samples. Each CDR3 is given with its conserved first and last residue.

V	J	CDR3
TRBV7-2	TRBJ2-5	CASSLAETQYF
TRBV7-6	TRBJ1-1	CASSLGTTEAFF
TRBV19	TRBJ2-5	CASSARHRRETQYF
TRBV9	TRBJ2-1	CASSHSRGTRPNEQFF
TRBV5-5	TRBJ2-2	CASSGTSGNGGELFF
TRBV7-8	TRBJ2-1	CASSLVIRTSGPKDEQFF
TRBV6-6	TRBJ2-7	CASKGTREQYF
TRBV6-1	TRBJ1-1	CASYLFWTDSEAFF
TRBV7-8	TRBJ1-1	CASSRTGGNTEAFF
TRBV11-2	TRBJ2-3	CASRNSAGAYTDTQYF
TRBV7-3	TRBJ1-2	CASSHEAGGDGYTF
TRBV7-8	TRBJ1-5	CASSFNWGHNQPQHF